What follows are 21 T cell receptor beta chains derived from one specimen sequenced in a study of T cells in Graves' hyperthyroidism and ophthalmopathy. Authors of the study amplified TCR beta CDR3 regions from RNA transcripts. TCR CDR3 regions were first amplified by RT-PCR with HTBI primers. TCRdb ran MiXCR on the multiplex PCR reads and lists one entry per CDR3 protein. The data hold a few hundred thousand distinct CDR3 sequences, with around a sixth observed a single time. The sample was blood. All receptors derive from a woman aged 30 to 39 with Graves' hyperthyroidism.

The V gene is TRBV10-1, the J gene TRBJ2-1; no firm D call. Between the trimmed V and J ends, which lost 0 bases and 5 bases, there was a span of 8 bases. Looked up from germline, CDR1 is WNHNN and CDR2 is SYGVQD (reference sequence). The CDR3 loop spans 14 amino acids. CDR3 sequence (DNA): TGCGCCAGCAGTGAGTCGACCAGAAACAATGAGCAGTTCTTC. Residues: CASSESTRNNEQFF.

Many counts were recorded for this clonotype. The CDR3 sequence: CASSYRGGLNTEAFF. The CDR3 coding sequence is TGTGCCAGCAGTTACCGAGGGGGATTGAACACTGAAGCTTTCTTT. The chain couples TRBV6-5 to TRBJ1-1; weak D call: TRBD1 (6 bases). V was clipped by 2 bases and J by 0 bases, with 10 bases between them. The CDR3 sequence is 15 residues long. Germline V gives CDR1 MNHEY, CDR2 SVGAGI.

This clonotype has ten or more counts. The chain joins TRBV7-2 to TRBJ2-3; D is ambiguous. Germline V lookup: CDR1 SGHTA, CDR2 FQGNSA. The V and J ends lost 5 bases and 4 bases respectively, with 16 bases between them. The CDR3 sequence is 15 residues long. CDR3 sequence: CASSTHGRESDTQYF. The DNA for the CDR3 is TGTGCCAGCAGCACCCATGGCAGAGAGTCAGATACGCAGTATTTT.

This clonotype occurred many times. This chain links TRBV20-1 with TRBJ2-3; TRBD2 agrees at 9 bases. V lost 6 bases and J lost 3; bases outside the gene matches: 10. Germline loops: CDR1 DFQATT, CDR2 SNEGSKA (reference sequence). The CDR3 runs to 15 residues. The CDR3 DNA reads TGCAGTGCCTCCCCCCTAGCGGGGAAAACAGATACGCAGTATTTT. It encodes CSASPLAGKTDTQYF.

The rearrangement joins TRBV7-2 to TRBJ2-3; 7 nucleotides agree with TRBD2. CDR1 is SGHTA, CDR2 FQGNSA, per germline. The CDR3 runs 13 residues. The J segment lost 6 bases and the V segment lost 5 bases, leaving 5 bases of the junction unmatched. Here the CDR3 reads CASSDGTTDTQYF. CDR3 DNA sequence: TGTGCCAGCAGCGACGGGACTACCGATACGCAGTATTTT. Full variable domain (remainder filled in from reference TRBV7-2 and TRBJ2-3): GAGVSQSPSNKVTEKGKDVELRCDPISGHTALYWYRQSLGQGLEFLIYFQGNSAPDKSGLPSDRFSAERTGGSVSTLTIQRTQQEDSAVYLCASSDGTTDTQYFGPGTRLTVL.

This clonotype was observed many times. This rearrangement joins TRBV7-9 to TRBJ1-5; D is unresolved. The CDR3 extends over 15 amino acids. Germline CDR1 and CDR2: SEHNR and FQNEAQ (reference sequence). The V gene lost 0 bases and the J gene lost 6 bases, with 12 bases spanning the gap. CDR3 nucleotides: TGTGCCAGCAGCTTAGCGGGCCAGGACTCTCAGCCCCAGCATTTT. Translating gives CASSLAGQDSQPQHF.

At least ten counts were recorded for this clonotype. The chain recombines TRBV6-1 with TRBJ1-1; D call uncertain. The CDR3 covers 14 residues. Trimming shortened V by 4 bases and J by 3 bases, and 12 bases separated the two germline ends. Per germline, CDR1 MNHNS and CDR2 SASEGT. The CDR3 is CASSVKGSDTEAFF. CDR3 in DNA: TGTGCCAGCAGTGTCAAGGGTTCGGACACTGAAGCTTTCTTT.

This clonotype was detected many times. The chain couples TRBV2 to TRBJ1-1, with D unresolved. V was clipped by 7 bases and J by 0 bases, with 12 bases between them. The germline V gene encodes CDR1 SNHLY and CDR2 FYNNEI. This CDR3 contains 14 residues. The CDR3 spells CASIWRPMNTEAFF. In DNA form, the CDR3 reads TGTGCCAGCATTTGGCGACCGATGAACACTGAAGCTTTCTTT. Full variable domain (missing parts from reference TRBV2 and TRBJ1-1): EPEVTQTPSHQVTQMGQEVILRCVPISNHLYFYWYRQILGQKVEFLVSFYNNEISEKSEIFDDQFSVERPDGSNFTLKIRSTKLEDSAMYFCASIWRPMNTEAFFGQGTRLTVV.

The rearrangement uses TRBV7-9 and TRBJ2-1, with D unclear. The CDR3 is 13 residues long. The V gene lost 1 base and the J gene lost 8 bases, with 9 bases spanning the gap. Germline V gives CDR1 SEHNR, CDR2 FQNEAQ (reference sequence). CDR3 in amino acids: CASSLEGMDEQFF. In nucleotides, the CDR3 is TGTGCCAGCAGCTTAGAGGGTATGGATGAGCAGTTCTTC.

This clonotype was detected a few times. The V call is TRBV27, the J call TRBJ1-6; TRBD1 might be the D (5 bases). The germline V and J ends were trimmed by 3 bases and 5 bases, with 14 bases remaining between them. CDR1 and CDR2 from the germline V gene are MNHEY and SMNVEV (reference sequence). This CDR3 contains 16 residues. Written as DNA, the CDR3 is TGTGCCAGCAGTTTCCTTGGGGGAGGGCATAATTCACCCCTCCACTTT. It yields the protein CASSFLGGGHNSPLHF.

In regard to this clonotype: Because it lacks the conserved phenylalanine or tryptophan at the end, this CDR3 is likely a read error. In DNA, the CDR3 is TGCGCCAGCAGCTTGGTAAGGGCTTCCACCTACAATGAGCAGTTCTAC. Translated, it gives CASSLVRASTYNEQFY. The V gene is TRBV5-1, the J gene TRBJ2-1; D gene uncertain. The V end lost 0 bases, the J end lost 2 bases, and 12 bases lay between the germline ends. This CDR3 is built from 16 residues. Per the germline V gene, CDR1 is SGHRS and CDR2 is YFSETQ.

The sample holds many counts of this clonotype. The CDR3 bases are TGCAGTGCTTTAACGGGAGGACAAGAGACCCAGTACTTC. This gives the protein CSALTGGQETQYF. V and J are TRBV20-1 and TRBJ2-5, with 7 bases identical to TRBD2. The germline gives CDR1 DFQATT, CDR2 SNEGSKA (reference sequence). The CDR3 is made up of 13 amino acids. Germline trimming cut 5 bases from V and 2 bases from J; bases unmatched to any gene: 5.

This clonotype was detected only once. This rearrangement joins TRBV7-2 to TRBJ2-7; 7 bases agree with TRBD2. Germline assignment: CDR1 SGHTA and CDR2 FQGNSA. This CDR3 spans 17 amino acids. V lost 5 bases and J lost 4; bases outside the gene matches: 17. The CDR3 coding sequence is TGTGCCAGCAGCCAAGTCATCACCGGGAGCGGGACTTACGAGCAGTACTTC. It encodes CASSQVITGSGTYEQYF.

This clonotype occurred many times. This rearrangement joins TRBV12-3 or TRBV12-4 to TRBJ1-3; weak D call: TRBD1 (5 bases). This CDR3 has 14 amino acids. V was cut by 8 bases and J by 0 bases, with 11 bases left in between. As DNA, the CDR3 is TGTGCCAGCCAGGCAGGGAACTCTGGAAACACCATATATTTT. Its translation: CASQAGNSGNTIYF.

V gene TRBV28 combines with J gene TRBJ2-7, with TRBD2 matching over 11 bases. Germline V gene data show CDR1 as MDHEN and CDR2 as SYDVKM. V was clipped by 0 bases and J by 4 bases; unmatched bases: 8. The CDR3 covers 17 residues. The CDR3 region has the DNA TGTGCCAGCAGTTTATGGACTAGCGGGACTTTCAGATACGAGCAGTACTTC. It yields the protein CASSLWTSGTFRYEQYF.

This chain joins TRBV10-2 and TRBJ2-5; 9 bases map to TRBD2. V shed 3 bases, J shed 5 bases, and the junction held 7 bases outside the gene matches. The CDR3 is made up of 15 amino acids. Germline CDR1 and CDR2: WSHSY and SAAADI. CDR3 residues: CASSEYGTSRETQYF. In DNA form, the CDR3 reads TGCGCCAGCAGTGAATATGGGACTAGCCGGGAGACCCAGTACTTC.

V usage is TRBV29-1 and J usage is TRBJ2-2; D may be TRBD1 (5 bases). Trimming removed 3 bases from V and 0 bases from J, with 14 bases in between. The CDR3 runs to 16 residues. Germline lookup yields CDR1 SQVTM and CDR2 ANQGSEA. The DNA of the CDR3 is TGCAGCGTTGACCAGGGCGTCGGGTCGAACACCGGGGAGCTGTTTTTT. Translated, it gives CSVDQGVGSNTGELFF.

This clonotype has just a few counts. V gene TRBV7-9 combines with J gene TRBJ1-5, with D possibly matching TRBD1 (5 bases). The germline gives CDR1 SEHNR, CDR2 FQNEAQ (reference sequence). There are 14 residues in the CDR3. Trimming cost V 3 bases and J 3 bases, with 9 bases left between them. The CDR3 here is CASSFGAYNQPQHF. The CDR3 coding sequence is TGTGCCAGCAGCTTTGGGGCCTACAATCAGCCCCAGCATTTT.

CDR3 coding DNA: TGTGCCAGCAGCTCAGCCGGGACTGAGAACACCGGGGAGCTGTTTTTT. Translated, it gives CASSSAGTENTGELFF. J is TRBJ2-2 and V is TRBV7-9, with D possibly being TRBD2 (6 bases). CDR1 SEHNR and CDR2 FQNEAQ come from the germline V gene (reference sequence). The CDR3 runs 16 residues. Trimming pared 4 bases from V and 1 base from J, leaving 13 bases between.

CDR3 protein: CASSYRGPLTNEKLFF. The CDR3 nucleotides are TGTGCCAGCAGTTACAGGGGACCCCTAACTAATGAAAAACTGTTTTTT. This rearrangement joins TRBV27 to TRBJ1-4; 7 positions agree with TRBD1. Germline-derived CDR1 and CDR2 are MNHEY and SMNVEV (reference sequence). V was pared by 4 bases and J by 1 base, with 6 bases of the junction left unmatched. The CDR3 has 16 amino acids.

Many counts were recorded for this clonotype. This rearrangement joins TRBV3-1 to TRBJ2-3; possible D gene TRBD2, 6 bases. This CDR3 has 14 amino acids. Trimming took 7 bases from V and 3 from J, leaving 14 bases between them. Germline V gives CDR1 LGHDT, CDR2 YNNKEL (reference sequence). In DNA form, the CDR3 reads TGTGCCAGCAAACCTTCGCGGGGAACAGATACGCAGTATTTT. This gives the protein CASKPSRGTDTQYF.